The clone carrying this T cell receptor (beta chain) has only a few counts. Its antigen is not identified. The data originate from a study of cytotoxic CD8 clonotypes in ibrutinib-treated CLL. Study-wide results and limits: An increase in clonality occurred at ibrutinib response, followed by a return toward baseline at progression. There were few public clonotypes, and on treatment they contracted or stayed stable.

TCRdb's copy holds only in-frame clones and misses some; the assay was immunoSEQ multiplex PCR. The sample yields 140,000 to 150,000 clones, 75% to 80% seen once. In germline, CDR1 is MNHEY, CDR2 SMNVEV (reference sequence). Trimming removed 6 bases at V and 0 bases at J, with 3 bases between. CDR3 length: 11 amino acids. The material was PBMCs, obtained after 24 months of ibrutinib treatment. The source of this sequence is a human donor with chronic lymphocytic leukemia. The chain is built from TRBV27 and TRBJ2-7; no clear D. CDR3 bases: TGTGCCAGCAGACCCTCCTACGAGCAGTACTTC. It codes for CASRPSYEQYF.